These T cell receptor beta chains were read from a single sample in a study of T-cell memory formation after mild COVID-19. Using its own MiXCR run on the 5' RACE reads, TCRdb lists one record per CDR3 protein. The data contain hundreds of thousands of distinct CDR3 sequences, 20% to 30% of them singletons. The sample consisted of PBMCs or a T cell subset sorted from them (not recorded which). These TCRs come from an adult woman who had mild COVID-19 (a few samples of this study predate the infection). Cell type and time point are not known. Both conserved end residues are trimmed from each CDR3. The order of the fields is J gene, D gene, V gene, CDR3 protein. A D gene is named only where the DNA matches it firmly.

TRBJ1-2 | TRBD1 | TRBV27 | ASSPAGTGDGYT
TRBJ2-5 | - | TRBV5-5 | ASSSDNQETQY
TRBJ2-3 | - | TRBV15 | ATSSVRAVQDTQY
TRBJ1-1 | - | TRBV20-1 | SALNPGEKGTEAF
TRBJ2-3 | - | TRBV11-3 | ASSFGLETTDTQY
TRBJ2-1 | - | TRBV29-1 | SVRQGGYNEQF
TRBJ2-1 | TRBD1 | TRBV15 | ATSRDFDGVQGDNEQF
TRBJ2-3 | TRBD2 | TRBV7-9 | ASSFEKSGSYSDTQY
TRBJ1-5 | - | TRBV29-1 | SVVSGYGQPQH
TRBJ2-1 | TRBD2 | TRBV7-9 | ASSLGTSGGNEQF
TRBJ1-2 | TRBD1 | TRBV15 | AVSGQATPTYGYT